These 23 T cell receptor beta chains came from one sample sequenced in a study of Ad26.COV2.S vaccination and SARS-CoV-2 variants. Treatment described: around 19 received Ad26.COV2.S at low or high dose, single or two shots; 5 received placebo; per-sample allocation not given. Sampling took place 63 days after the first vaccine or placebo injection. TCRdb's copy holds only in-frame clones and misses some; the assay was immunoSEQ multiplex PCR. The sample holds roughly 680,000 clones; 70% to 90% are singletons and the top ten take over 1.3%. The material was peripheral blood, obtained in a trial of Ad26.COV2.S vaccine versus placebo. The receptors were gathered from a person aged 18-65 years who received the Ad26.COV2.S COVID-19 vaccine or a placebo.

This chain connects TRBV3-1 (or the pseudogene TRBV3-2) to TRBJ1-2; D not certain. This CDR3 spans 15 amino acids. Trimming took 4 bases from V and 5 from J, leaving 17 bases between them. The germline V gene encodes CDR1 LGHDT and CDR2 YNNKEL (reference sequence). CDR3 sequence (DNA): TGTGCCAGCAGCCCAGCTCGGTTGGGTCGGTATGGCTACACCTTC. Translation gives CASSPARLGRYGYTF.

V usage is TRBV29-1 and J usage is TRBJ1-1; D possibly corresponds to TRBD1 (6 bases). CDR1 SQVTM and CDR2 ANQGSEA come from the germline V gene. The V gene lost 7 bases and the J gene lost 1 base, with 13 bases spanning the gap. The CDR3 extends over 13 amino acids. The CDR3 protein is CSATGQKNTEAFF. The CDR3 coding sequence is TGCAGCGCCACGGGACAAAAGAACACTGAAGCTTTCTTT.

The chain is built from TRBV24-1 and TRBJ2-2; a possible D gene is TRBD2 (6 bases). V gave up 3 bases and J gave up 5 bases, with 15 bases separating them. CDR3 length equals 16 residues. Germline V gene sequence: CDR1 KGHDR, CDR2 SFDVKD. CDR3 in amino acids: CATSDPRGAGTGELFF. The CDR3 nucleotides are TGTGCCACCAGTGATCCACGGGGTGCGGGGACCGGGGAGCTGTTTTTT.

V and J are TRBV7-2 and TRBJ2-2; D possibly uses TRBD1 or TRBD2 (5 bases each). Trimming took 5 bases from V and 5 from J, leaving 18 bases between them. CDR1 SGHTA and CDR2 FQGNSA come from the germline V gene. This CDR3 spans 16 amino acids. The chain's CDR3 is CASSLLGVPGTGELFF. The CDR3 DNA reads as TGTGCCAGCAGCCTACTGGGGGTCCCCGGTACCGGGGAGCTGTTTTTT.

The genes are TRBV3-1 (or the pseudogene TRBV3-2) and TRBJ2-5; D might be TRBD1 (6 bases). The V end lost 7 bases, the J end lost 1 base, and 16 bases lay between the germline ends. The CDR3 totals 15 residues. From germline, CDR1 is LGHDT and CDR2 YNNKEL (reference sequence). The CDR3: CASTQTGNSQETQYF. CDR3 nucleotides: TGTGCCAGCACCCAGACAGGCAATAGCCAAGAGACCCAGTACTTC.

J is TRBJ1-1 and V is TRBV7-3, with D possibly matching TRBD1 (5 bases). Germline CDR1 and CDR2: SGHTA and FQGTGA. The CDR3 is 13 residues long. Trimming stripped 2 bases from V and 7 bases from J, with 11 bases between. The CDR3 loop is CASSLRGDGEAFF. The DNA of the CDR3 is TGTGCCAGCAGCTTACGAGGGGATGGTGAAGCTTTCTTT.

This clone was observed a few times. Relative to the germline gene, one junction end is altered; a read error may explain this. The chain's CDR3 is CAWTGRDLF. In DNA, the CDR3 is TGTGCCTGGACTGGCAGAGATCTCTTC. The chain couples TRBV30 to TRBJ1-2; no clear D gene. CDR3 length: 9 residues. Germline CDR1 GTSNPN, CDR2 SVGIG (reference sequence). Full variable domain (rest looked up from reference TRBV30 and TRBJ1-2): SQTIHQWPATLVQPVGSPLSLECTVEGTSNPNLYWYRQAAGRGLQLLFYSVGIGQISSEVPQNLSASRPQDRQFILSSKKLLLSDSGFYLCAWTGRDLFGSGTRLTVV.

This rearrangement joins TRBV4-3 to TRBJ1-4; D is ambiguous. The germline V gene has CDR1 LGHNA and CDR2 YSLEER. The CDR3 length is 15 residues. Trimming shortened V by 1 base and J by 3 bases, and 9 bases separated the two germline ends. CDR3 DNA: TGCGCCAGCAGCCAAGGCAGACGACCTAATGAAAAACTGTTTTTT. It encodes CASSQGRRPNEKLFF.

Here the CDR3 reads CASSWGQGTEAFF. The CDR3 DNA reads TGTGCCAGCAGCTGGGGACAGGGTACCGAAGCTTTCTTT. The V call is TRBV7-8, the J call TRBJ1-1; TRBD1 matches at 9 bases. The germline CDR1 and CDR2 sequences are SGHVS and FQNEAQ. CDR3 size: 13 residues. Germline trimming cut 4 bases from V and 8 bases from J; bases unmatched to any gene: 5. Looking up the rest from reference TRBV7-8 and TRBJ1-1 gives the full variable domain: GAGVSQSPRYKVAKRGQDVALRCDPISGHVSLFWYQQALGQGPEFLTYFQNEAQLDKSGLPSDRFFAERPEGSVSTLKIQRTQQEDSAVYLCASSWGQGTEAFFGQGTRLTVV.

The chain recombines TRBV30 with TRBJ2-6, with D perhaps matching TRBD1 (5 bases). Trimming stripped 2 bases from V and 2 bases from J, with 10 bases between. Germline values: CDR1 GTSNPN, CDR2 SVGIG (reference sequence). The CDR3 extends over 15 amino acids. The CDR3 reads CAWSRQGAGANVLTF. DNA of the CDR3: TGTGCCTGGAGTAGGCAGGGCGCTGGGGCCAACGTCCTGACTTTC.

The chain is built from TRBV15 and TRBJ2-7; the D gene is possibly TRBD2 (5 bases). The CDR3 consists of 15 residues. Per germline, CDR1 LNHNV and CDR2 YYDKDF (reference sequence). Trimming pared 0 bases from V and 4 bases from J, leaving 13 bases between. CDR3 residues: CATSREAAAGYEQYF. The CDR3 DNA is TGTGCCACCAGCAGAGAAGCGGCCGCAGGTTACGAGCAGTACTTC.

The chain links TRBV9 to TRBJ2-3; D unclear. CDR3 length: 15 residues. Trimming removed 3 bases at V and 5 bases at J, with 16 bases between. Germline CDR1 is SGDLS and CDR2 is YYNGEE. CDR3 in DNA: TGTGCCAGCAGCGAAACGCCTCAGAGGTTAGATACGCAGTATTTT. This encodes CASSETPQRLDTQYF.

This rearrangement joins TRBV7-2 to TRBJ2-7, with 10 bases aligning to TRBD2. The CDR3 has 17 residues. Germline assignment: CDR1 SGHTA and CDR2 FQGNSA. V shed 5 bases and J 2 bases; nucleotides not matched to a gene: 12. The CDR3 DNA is TGTGCCAGCAGCCATCTGACTAGCGGGTGGGAGACCTACGAGCAGTACTTC. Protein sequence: CASSHLTSGWETYEQYF.

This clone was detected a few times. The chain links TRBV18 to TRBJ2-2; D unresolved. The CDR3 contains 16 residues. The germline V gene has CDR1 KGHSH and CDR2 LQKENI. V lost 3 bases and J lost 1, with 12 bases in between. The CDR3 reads CASSPLSQENTGELFF. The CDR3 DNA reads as TGTGCCAGCTCACCCCTGAGTCAGGAGAACACCGGGGAGCTGTTTTTT.

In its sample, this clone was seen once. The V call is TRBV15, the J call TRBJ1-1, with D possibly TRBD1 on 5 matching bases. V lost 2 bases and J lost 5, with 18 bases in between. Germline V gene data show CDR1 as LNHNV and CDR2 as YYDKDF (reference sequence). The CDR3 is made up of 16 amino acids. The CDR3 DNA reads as TGTGCCACCAGCAGACCTCCGACAGTGGCTAGAACTGAAGCTTTCTTT. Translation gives CATSRPPTVARTEAFF. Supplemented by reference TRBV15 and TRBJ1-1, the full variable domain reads DAMVIQNPRYQVTQFGKPVTLSCSQTLNHNVMYWYQQKSSQAPKLLFHYYDKDFNNEADTPDNFQSRRPNTSFCFLDIRSPGLGDTAMYLCATSRPPTVARTEAFFGQGTRLTVV.

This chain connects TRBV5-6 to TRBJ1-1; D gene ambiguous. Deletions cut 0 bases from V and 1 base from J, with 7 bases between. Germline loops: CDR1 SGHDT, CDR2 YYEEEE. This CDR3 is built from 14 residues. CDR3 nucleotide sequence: TGTGCCAGCAGCTTGGGGAGGCAGAACACTGAAGCTTTCTTT. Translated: CASSLGRQNTEAFF. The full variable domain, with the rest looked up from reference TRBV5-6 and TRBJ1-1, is DAGVTQSPTHLIKTRGQQVTLRCSPKSGHDTVSWYQQALGQGPQFIFQYYEEEERQRGNFPDRFSGHQFPNYSSELNVNALLLGDSALYLCASSLGRQNTEAFFGQGTRLTVV.

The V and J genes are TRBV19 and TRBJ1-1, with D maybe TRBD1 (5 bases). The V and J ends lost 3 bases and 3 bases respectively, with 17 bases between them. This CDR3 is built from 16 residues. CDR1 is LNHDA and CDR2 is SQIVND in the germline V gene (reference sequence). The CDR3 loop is CASSIKEGKGYTEAFF. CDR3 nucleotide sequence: TGTGCCAGTAGTATTAAAGAGGGAAAGGGGTACACTGAAGCTTTCTTT.

DNA of the CDR3: TGTGCCAGCAGTTTAAGGCAGGGGGTTGGAGCTTTCTTT. Its translation is CASSLRQGVGAFF. The gene calls are TRBV12-3 or TRBV12-4 and TRBJ1-1; 7 bases fit TRBD1. Trimming at V came to 2 bases and at J to 10 bases, leaving 7 bases not matched to a gene. The CDR3 runs 13 residues.

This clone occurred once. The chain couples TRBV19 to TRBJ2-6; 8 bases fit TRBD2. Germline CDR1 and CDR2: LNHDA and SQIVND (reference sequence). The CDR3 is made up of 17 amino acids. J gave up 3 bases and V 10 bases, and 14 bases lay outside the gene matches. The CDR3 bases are TGTGCCACCACGGGACCCCGGGAGGGTGTTGGGGCCAACGTCCTGACTTTC. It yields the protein CATTGPREGVGANVLTF. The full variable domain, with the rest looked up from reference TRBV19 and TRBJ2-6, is DGGITQSPKYLFRKEGQNVTLSCEQNLNHDAMYWYRQDPGQGLRLIYYSQIVNDFQKGDIAEGYSVSREKKESFPLTVTSAQKNPTAFYLCATTGPREGVGANVLTFGAGSRLTVL.

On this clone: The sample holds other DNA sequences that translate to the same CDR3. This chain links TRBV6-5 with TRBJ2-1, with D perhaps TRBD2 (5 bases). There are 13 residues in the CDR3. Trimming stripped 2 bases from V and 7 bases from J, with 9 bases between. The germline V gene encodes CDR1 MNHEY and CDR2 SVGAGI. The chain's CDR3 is CASSYGRGNEQFF. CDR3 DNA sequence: TGTGCCAGCAGTTACGGTAGAGGGAATGAGCAGTTCTTC.

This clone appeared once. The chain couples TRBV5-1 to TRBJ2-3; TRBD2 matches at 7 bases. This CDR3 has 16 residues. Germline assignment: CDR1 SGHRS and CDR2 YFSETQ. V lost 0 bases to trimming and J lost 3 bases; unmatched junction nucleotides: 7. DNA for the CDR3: TGCGCCAGCAGCTTGGATGGTCTAGCGGCGACAGATACGCAGTATTTT. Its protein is CASSLDGLAATDTQYF. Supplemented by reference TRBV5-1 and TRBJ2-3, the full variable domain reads KAGVTQTPRYLIKTRGQQVTLSCSPISGHRSVSWYQQTPGQGLQFLFEYFSETQRNKGNFPGRFSGRQFSNSRSEMNVSTLELGDSALYLCASSLDGLAATDTQYFGPGTRLTVL.

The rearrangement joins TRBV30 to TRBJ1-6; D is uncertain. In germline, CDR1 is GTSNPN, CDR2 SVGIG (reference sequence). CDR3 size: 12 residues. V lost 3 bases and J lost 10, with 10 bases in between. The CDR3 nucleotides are TGTGCCTGGAGCGGCTTGGGCTCACCCCTCCACTTT. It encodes CAWSGLGSPLHF.

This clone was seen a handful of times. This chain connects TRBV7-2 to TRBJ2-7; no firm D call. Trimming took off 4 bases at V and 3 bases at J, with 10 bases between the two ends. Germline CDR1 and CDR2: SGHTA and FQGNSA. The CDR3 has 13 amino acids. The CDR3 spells CASSSGPSYEQYF. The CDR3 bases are TGTGCCAGCAGCTCTGGACCTAGCTACGAGCAGTACTTC.